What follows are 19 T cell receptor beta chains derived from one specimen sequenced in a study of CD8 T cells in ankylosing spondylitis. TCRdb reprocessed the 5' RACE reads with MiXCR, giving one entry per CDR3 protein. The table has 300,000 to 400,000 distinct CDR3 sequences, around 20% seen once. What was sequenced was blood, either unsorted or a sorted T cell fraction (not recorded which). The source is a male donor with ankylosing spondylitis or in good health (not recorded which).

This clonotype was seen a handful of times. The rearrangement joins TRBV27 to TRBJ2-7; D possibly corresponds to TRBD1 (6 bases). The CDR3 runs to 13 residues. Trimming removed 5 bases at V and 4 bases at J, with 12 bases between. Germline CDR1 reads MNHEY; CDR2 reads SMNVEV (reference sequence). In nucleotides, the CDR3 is TGTGCCAGCAGTCGACAGGCACAATACGAGCAGTACTTC. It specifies CASSRQAQYEQYF.

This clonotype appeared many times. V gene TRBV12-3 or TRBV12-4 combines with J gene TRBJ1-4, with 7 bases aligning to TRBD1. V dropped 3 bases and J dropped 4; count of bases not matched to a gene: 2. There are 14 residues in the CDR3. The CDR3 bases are TGTGCCAGCAGTTTGGGACAGATTAATGAAAAACTGTTTTTT. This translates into CASSLGQINEKLFF.

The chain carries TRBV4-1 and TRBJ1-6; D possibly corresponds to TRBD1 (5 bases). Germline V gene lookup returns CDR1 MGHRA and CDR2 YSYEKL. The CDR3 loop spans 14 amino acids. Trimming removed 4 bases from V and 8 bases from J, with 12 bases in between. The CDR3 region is CASSRGREDSPLHF. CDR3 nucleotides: TGCGCCAGCAGCCGGGGACGGGAGGATTCACCCCTCCACTTT.

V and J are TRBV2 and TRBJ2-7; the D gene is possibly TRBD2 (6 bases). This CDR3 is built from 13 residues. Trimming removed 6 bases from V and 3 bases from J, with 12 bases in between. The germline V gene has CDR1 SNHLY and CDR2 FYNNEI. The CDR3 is CASRGTGDYEQYF. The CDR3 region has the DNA TGTGCCAGCAGGGGGACGGGGGACTACGAGCAGTACTTC. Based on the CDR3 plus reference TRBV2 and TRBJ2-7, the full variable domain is EPEVTQTPSHQVTQMGQEVILRCVPISNHLYFYWYRQILGQKVEFLVSFYNNEISEKSEIFDDQFSVERPDGSNFTLKIRSTKLEDSAMYFCASRGTGDYEQYFGPGTRLTVT.

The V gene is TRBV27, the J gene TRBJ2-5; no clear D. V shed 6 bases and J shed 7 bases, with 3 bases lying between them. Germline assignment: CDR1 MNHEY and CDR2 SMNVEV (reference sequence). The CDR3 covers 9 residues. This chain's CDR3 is CASRWTQYF. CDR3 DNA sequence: TGTGCCAGCAGGTGGACCCAGTACTTC.

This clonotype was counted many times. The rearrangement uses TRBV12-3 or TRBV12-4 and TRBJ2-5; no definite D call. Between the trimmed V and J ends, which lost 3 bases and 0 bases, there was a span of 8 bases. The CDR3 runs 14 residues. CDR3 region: CASSFWANQETQYF. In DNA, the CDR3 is TGTGCCAGCAGTTTCTGGGCTAACCAAGAGACCCAGTACTTC.

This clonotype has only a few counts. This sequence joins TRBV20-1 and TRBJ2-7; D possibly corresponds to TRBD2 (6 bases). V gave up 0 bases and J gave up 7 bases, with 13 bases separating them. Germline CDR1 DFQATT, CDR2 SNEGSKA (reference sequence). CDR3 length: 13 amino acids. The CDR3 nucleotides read TGCAGTGCTAGAGAGGAGGGTCCCTGGGAGCAGTACTTC. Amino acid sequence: CSAREEGPWEQYF.

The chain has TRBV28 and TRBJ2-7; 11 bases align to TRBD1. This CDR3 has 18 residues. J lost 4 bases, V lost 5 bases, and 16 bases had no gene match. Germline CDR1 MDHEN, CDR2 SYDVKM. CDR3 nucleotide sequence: TGTGCCAGCAGTCTTCTGGGGCACACCGGGACAGGGGGGTACGAGCAGTACTTC. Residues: CASSLLGHTGTGGYEQYF.

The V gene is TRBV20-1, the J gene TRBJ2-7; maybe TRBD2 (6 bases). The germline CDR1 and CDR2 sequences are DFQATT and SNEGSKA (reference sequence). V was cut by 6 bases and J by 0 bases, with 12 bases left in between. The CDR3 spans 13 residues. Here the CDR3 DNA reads TGCAGTGCCGGGACTCGGAGCTCCTACGAGCAGTACTTC. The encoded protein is CSAGTRSSYEQYF.

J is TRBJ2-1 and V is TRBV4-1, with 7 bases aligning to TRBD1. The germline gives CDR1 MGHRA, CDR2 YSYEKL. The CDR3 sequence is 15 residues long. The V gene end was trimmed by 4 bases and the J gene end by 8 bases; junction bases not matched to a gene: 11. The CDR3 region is CASSLDMGQSDEQFF. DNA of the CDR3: TGCGCCAGCAGCCTAGATATGGGACAGAGTGATGAGCAGTTCTTC.

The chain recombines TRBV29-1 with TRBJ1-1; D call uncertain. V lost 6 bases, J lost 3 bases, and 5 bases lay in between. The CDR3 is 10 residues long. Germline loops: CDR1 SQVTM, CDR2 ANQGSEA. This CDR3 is CSVVDTEAFF. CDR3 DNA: TGCAGCGTGGTTGACACTGAAGCTTTCTTT.

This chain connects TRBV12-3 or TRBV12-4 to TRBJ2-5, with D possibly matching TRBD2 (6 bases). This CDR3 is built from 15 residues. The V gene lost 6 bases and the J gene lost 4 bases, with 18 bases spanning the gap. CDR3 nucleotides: TGTGCCAGCAGCCCAGGTGGGCGGCGGGGAGAGACCCAGTACTTC. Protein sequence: CASSPGGRRGETQYF.

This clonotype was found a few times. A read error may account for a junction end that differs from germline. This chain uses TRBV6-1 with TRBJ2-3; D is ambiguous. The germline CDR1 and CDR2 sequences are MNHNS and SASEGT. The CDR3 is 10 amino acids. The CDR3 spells CASRQDPQYF. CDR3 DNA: TGTGCCAGCAGGCAAGATCCGCAGTATTTT.

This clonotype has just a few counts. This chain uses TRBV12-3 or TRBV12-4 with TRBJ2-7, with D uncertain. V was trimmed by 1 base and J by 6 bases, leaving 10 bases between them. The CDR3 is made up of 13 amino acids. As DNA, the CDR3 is TGTGCCAGCAGTTTAGTGGCTGTGTCCGAGCAGTACTTC. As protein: CASSLVAVSEQYF.

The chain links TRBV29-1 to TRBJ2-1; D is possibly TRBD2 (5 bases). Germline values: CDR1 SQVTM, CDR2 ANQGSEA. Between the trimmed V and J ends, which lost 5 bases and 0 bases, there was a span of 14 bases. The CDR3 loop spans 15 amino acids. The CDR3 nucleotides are TGCAGCGTTTGGGAGCGGACGAACTCCTACAATGAGCAGTTCTTC. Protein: CSVWERTNSYNEQFF.

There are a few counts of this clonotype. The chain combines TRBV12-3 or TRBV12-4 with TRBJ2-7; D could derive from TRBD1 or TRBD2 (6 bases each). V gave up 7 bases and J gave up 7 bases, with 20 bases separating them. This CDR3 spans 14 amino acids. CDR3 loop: CASTSRSGAREQYF. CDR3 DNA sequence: TGTGCCAGCACCAGTAGGTCGGGGGCACGAGAGCAGTACTTC.

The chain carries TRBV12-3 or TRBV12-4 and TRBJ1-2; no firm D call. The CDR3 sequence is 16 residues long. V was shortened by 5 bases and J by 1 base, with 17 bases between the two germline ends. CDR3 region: CASSPSRTGDNYGYTF. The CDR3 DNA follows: TGTGCCAGCAGTCCTTCACGGACCGGAGATAACTATGGCTACACCTTC.

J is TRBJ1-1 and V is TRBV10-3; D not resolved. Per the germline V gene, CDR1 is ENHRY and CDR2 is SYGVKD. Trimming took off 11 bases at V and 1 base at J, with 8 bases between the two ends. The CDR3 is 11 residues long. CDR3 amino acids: CASGSNTEAFF. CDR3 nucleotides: TGTGCCTCGGGGTCGAACACTGAAGCTTTCTTT.

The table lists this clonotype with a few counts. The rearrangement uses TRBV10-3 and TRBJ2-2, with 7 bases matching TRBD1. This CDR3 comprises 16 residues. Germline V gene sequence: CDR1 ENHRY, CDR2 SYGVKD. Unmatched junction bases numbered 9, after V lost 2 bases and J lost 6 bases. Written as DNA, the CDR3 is TGTGCCATCAGTGAGCAGGGGGTAACGTTGGCCGGGGAGCTGTTTTTT. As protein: CAISEQGVTLAGELFF.